This is a list of T cell receptor beta chains from one sample in a study of graft-versus-host responses after intestinal transplantation. Sequencing was performed with immunoSEQ multiplex PCR; in TCRdb, only in-frame clones are kept and a portion is missing. This repertoire shows some 70,000 clones, roughly 90% found once; its top ten account for 6.5% to 8%. Specimen: bone marrow, collected roughly 780 days after intestinal transplantation. The receptors stem from a human patient who received an intestinal transplant, so some T cells may come from the graft donor. The conserved cysteine and the conserved F or W are not part of the CDR3 here. The D gene is left open where the match is weak.

>TRBD1|TRBV10-3
ANTVGQGVDQPQH
>.|TRBV6-5
ASRLGSSYNEQF
>TRBD1|TRBV5-1
ASSLESGGCSNQPQH
>.|TRBV5-4
ASSSGAPYEQY
>.|TRBV27
ASSTQVGGSSYEQY
>TRBD1|TRBV5-1
ASSWGDRDQETQY
>TRBD1|TRBV4-1
ASSHYGQGGYSNQPQH
>.|TRBV5-4
ASSLDDIYEQY
>TRBD1|TRBV27
ASSFTGGEQY
>.|TRBV15
ATSRRTRLSEAF
>.|TRBV4-2
ASSSTADEQY
>TRBD1|TRBV6-6
ASSFALTGEEEKLF
>TRBD1|TRBV6-1
ASSGWDRVYEQY
>.|TRBV11-2
ASSWGSSYNEQF
>.|TRBV2
ASLPGTSFGYT
>.|TRBV5-6
ASSVESLRGSMNTEAF
>TRBD1|TRBV6-1
ASKLGTGSNYGYT
>.|TRBV4-1
ASSQERGTVYNEQF
>.|TRBV5-6
ASSFSRAATQY
>.|TRBV7-9
ASSLVGLANTGELF
>TRBD2|TRBV10-2
ASSDPPSGYNEQF
>.|TRBV6-6
ASSYALGQETQY
>TRBD2|TRBV2
ASSLRTSGSDTQY
>.|TRBV5-6
ASSLDEQY
>.|TRBV6-6
ASSYRGRGTEAF
>.|TRBV9
TTTWALFTFQPQH
>.|TRBV29-1
SVDLGRHSYEQY
>.|TRBV29-1
SVVPGTGLYEQY
>.|TRBV5-6
ASSPRVGPKNTGELF
>.|TRBV25-1
ASSERGGKETQY
>TRBD1|TRBV5-1
ASSLGDSFGTQY
>TRBD2|TRBV19
ASSIAGGRETQY
>.|TRBV6-5
ASSPFQVYNEQF
>TRBD2|TRBV9
ASSVGASGRGYEQY
>.|TRBV7-3
ASSSRPDNEQF
>TRBD1|TRBV11-2
ASSWDRSNQPQH
>.|TRBV4-1
ASSQVLQGRNSNQPQH
>.|TRBV5-5
ASSLHSAGELF
>TRBD1|TRBV18
ASSLRQGSDGTEAF
>.|TRBV6-4
ASSDFPGVNEQF
>TRBD2|TRBV5-4
ASSLGGLATSSYEQY
>.|TRBV18
ASSPGAGVHNYGYT
>TRBD2|TRBV29-1
SVEGLAGDYEQY
>TRBD1|TRBV6-1
ASSDFDRVGEQY
>.|TRBV4-1
ASSPPRARQETQY
>.|TRBV13
ASSPGLYNEQF
>.|TRBV5-1
ASSLTRRETQY
>.|TRBV5-1
ASSLAIGPDTQY
>.|TRBV27
ASSPRGSLQIVGVNEQF
>TRBD1|TRBV7-6
ASSLGTGANQPQH
>TRBD1|TRBV27
ASTRRGRNSPLH
>TRBD2|TRBV5-4
ASSLGGFPGLAGGSYEQY
>.|TRBV19
ASSIDEGGNSPLH
>TRBD2|TRBV27
ASSLAGAVANTGELF
>.|TRBV28
ASSSWELSRVNTEAF